This T cell receptor beta chain came from a study of T-cell memory formation after mild COVID-19. The junction had 6 bases not matched to a gene; V was cut back by 4 bases and J by 3 bases. The germline V gene has CDR1 SGHTA and CDR2 FQGNSA. CDR3 size: 14 residues. Constant-segment-primed 5'RACE gave TCR alpha and TCR beta cDNA libraries with sample barcodes and UMIs. One entry per CDR3 protein, called by TCRdb with MiXCR from the 5' RACE reads. The sample holds 150,000 to 200,000 distinct CDR3 sequences, roughly 13% seen once. The clonotype was recovered from a man aged 18 to 35 who had mild COVID-19 (a few samples of this study predate the infection). Cell type and time point are not known. The chain links TRBV7-2 to TRBJ2-7; 7 bases match TRBD1. Sequenced material: PBMCs or a T cell subset sorted from them (not recorded which). The CDR3 here is CASSSNRDSYEQYF. The CDR3, as DNA: TGTGCCAGCAGCTCTAACCGGGACAGCTACGAGCAGTACTTC.